This T cell receptor (beta chain) was found in a study of T cells in Graves' hyperthyroidism and ophthalmopathy. Overall study: Pretreatment peripheral blood was obtained at initial diagnosis.

Germline assignment: CDR1 SGDLS and CDR2 YYNGEE. Trimming shortened V by 2 bases and J by 6 bases, and 9 bases separated the two germline ends. The CDR3 runs to 13 residues. This clonotype was detected many times. RNA transcripts were the template for amplifying TCR beta CDR3 regions. The primer set for the first-round RT-PCR of the TCR CDR3 was HTBI. TCRdb analysed the multiplex PCR reads with MiXCR anew, one entry per CDR3 protein. The table has a few hundred thousand distinct CDR3 sequences, around an eighth seen once. Graves' hyperthyroidism showing no ophthalmopathy progression within 18 months was considered stable. The hyperthyroidism was newly diagnosed and had lasted under 2 months; the patients were aged 18 to 65. Patients were excluded because of uncontrolled infection, other autoimmune disease, pregnancy or lactation.

The chain has TRBV9 and TRBJ2-1; the D gene is possibly TRBD1 (6 bases). Sequenced sample: blood. The origin of this receptor is a woman aged 18-30 years with Graves' hyperthyroidism. CDR3 nucleotides: TGTGCCAGCAGCGTGCTGGACAGCAATGAGCAGTTCTTC. Its protein is CASSVLDSNEQFF.